Below, one T cell receptor (beta chain) is given with its context. What it binds is not known. The CDR3 consists of 17 residues. Trimming pared 0 bases from V and 2 bases from J, leaving 16 bases between. Per the germline V gene, CDR1 is SGDLS and CDR2 is YYNGEE. The naive CD8 fraction comprised CD45RO-negative cells positively selected for CCR7 and excluded terminally differentiated effector memory CD45RA+ cells. Here immunoSEQ multiplex PCR was the method, and the copy in TCRdb shows in-frame clones only, minus some. Among about 2 million clones, about 94% were seen once, and the ten largest hold roughly 1.2%. The sample comes from a study of shared clonotypes between healthy human individuals. General study findings and limits: For sorted subsets, rarefaction showed incomplete sequencing despite large depth. Naive CD4 clonotypes were shared across a handful of donors at around 5%.

The chain recombines TRBV9 with TRBJ2-3, with D maybe TRBD1 (6 bases). This TCR was recovered from a young man in good health. Source material: naive CD8+ T cells sorted from blood. The CDR3, as DNA: TGTGCCAGCAGCGTAGACAGGGAGCCAGAAACCACAGATACGCAGTATTTT. The encoded protein is CASSVDREPETTDTQYF.